Detailed here is one T cell receptor (beta chain). The source of the sample is a study of blood T cell repertoires in COVID-19. Clones were sequenced by immunoSEQ multiplex PCR, and TCRdb holds only the in-frame ones, with some missing. The repertoire has about 260,000 clones, about 82% of them found once; the top ten carry 2% to 2.5%. The receptor was derived from a woman aged 45-59 years who had recovered from COVID-19. Sequenced sample: PBMCs or T cells enriched from blood (not recorded which).

The CDR3 coding sequence is TGTGCCAGCAGCGCCGCGGGGGGGCCGGCAGATACGCAGTATTTT. The encoded protein is CASSAAGGPADTQYF. This chain connects TRBV11-2 to TRBJ2-3, with 9 nucleotides matching TRBD2. V lost 5 bases and J lost 4; bases outside the gene matches: 7. CDR3 length equals 15 residues. Germline V gene data show CDR1 as SGHAT and CDR2 as FQNNGV.